The present T cell receptor beta chain was sequenced within a study of cytomegalovirus exposure and HLA in healthy donors. Looking at the study overall: Across roughly 400 genotyped donors, roughly 80% landed in the Caucasian-associated ancestry cluster.

Researchers ran the PCR with 60 Vbeta and 13 Jbeta primers. Profiled with immunoSEQ multiplex PCR; TCRdb holds only in-frame clones, not every one. The sample has roughly 98,000 clones; less than 65% are singletons. Findings and limits, study-wide: Earlier analysis found most TCR beta V segments productive about 87% or about 30% of the time. In a later analysis, a missense DCLRE1C variant was linked to TCR beta V- and J-gene trimming.

This clone was counted only a few times. Its antigen is currently unknown. With 4 bases clipped from V and 1 base from J, the junction kept 14 bases outside the gene matches. This CDR3 spans 18 amino acids. Germline CDR1 is SGDLS and CDR2 is YYNGEE. The sequencing sample was made of PBMCs. The chain couples TRBV9 to TRBJ2-7; 10 nucleotides match TRBD2. This clonotype was obtained from a woman in her twenties or thirties in good health and CMV-seropositive. The CDR3, as DNA: TGTGCCAGCAGCCCGATAAGCGGTGGTAGCGGGGGGTCCTACGAGCAGTACTTC. Protein: CASSPISGGSGGSYEQYF.